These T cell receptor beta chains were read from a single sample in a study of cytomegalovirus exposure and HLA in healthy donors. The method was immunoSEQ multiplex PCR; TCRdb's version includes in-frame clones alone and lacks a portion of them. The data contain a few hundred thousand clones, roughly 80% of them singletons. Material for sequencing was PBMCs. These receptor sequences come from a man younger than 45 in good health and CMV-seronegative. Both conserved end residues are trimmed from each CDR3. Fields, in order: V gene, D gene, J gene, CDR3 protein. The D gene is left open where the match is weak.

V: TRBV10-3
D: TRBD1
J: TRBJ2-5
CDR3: AISDDRAETQY

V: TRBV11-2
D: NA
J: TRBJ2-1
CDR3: ASSLQNEQF

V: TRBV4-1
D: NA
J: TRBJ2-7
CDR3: ASSQVAGQNYEQY

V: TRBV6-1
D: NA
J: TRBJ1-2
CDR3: ASSEQRVRGS

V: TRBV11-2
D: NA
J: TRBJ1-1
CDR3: ASSLNTLGWEAF

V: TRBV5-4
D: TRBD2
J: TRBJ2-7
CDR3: ASSWEGAYEQY

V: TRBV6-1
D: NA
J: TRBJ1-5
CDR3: ASSEGFNQPQH

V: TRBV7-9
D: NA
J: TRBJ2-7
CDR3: ASSSSTPSYEQY

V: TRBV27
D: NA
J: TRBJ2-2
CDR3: ASSFARNTGELF

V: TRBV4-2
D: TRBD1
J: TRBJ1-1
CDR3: ASSPGQASSTEAF

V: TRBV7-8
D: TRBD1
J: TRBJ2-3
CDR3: ASSFGQGLTDTQY

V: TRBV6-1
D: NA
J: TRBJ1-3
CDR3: ASGSFSGSTIY

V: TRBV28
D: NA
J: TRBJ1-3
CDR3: ASRTRGSLSSGNTIY

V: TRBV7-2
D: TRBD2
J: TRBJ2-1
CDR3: ASSPAGLAGNEQF

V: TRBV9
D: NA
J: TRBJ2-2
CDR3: ASSVIGGELF

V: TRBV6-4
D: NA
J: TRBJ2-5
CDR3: ASSEGVGDQETQY

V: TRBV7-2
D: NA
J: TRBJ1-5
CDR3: ASSLVLRGNQPQH

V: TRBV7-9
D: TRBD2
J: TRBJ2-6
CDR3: SSSLEGAGGASVLT

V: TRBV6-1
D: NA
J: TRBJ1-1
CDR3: ASSEYAAGGRGTEAF

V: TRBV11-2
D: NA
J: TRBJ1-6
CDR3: ASKGRDTPLH

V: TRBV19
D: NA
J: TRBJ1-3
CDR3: ASRDQGSSGNTIY

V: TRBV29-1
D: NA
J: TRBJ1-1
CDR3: SVARRLGDTEAF

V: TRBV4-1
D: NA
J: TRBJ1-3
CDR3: ASSLRGDGNSGNTIY

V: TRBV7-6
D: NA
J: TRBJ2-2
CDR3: ASSPVAGEAGELF

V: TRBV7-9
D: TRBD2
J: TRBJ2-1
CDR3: ASSGTSGGAFGAF

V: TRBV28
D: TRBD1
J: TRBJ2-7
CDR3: ASTRQGFSYEQY

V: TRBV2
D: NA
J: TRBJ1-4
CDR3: ASITGPPATNEKLF

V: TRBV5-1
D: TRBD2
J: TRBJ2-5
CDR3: ASSFSGGQETQY

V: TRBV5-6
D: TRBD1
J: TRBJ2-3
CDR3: ASSRPTTGSTDTQY

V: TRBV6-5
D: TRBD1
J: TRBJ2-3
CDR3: ASSYSGQLSDTQY

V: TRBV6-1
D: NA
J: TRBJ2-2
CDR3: ASSQTHSNTGELF

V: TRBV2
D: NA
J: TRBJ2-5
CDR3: ASSTMETRY

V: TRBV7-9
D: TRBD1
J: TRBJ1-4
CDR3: ASSPQGATNEKLF

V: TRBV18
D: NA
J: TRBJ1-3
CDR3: ASSKATGGTSGNTIY

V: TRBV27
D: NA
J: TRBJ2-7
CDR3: ASSLLAGRSYEQY